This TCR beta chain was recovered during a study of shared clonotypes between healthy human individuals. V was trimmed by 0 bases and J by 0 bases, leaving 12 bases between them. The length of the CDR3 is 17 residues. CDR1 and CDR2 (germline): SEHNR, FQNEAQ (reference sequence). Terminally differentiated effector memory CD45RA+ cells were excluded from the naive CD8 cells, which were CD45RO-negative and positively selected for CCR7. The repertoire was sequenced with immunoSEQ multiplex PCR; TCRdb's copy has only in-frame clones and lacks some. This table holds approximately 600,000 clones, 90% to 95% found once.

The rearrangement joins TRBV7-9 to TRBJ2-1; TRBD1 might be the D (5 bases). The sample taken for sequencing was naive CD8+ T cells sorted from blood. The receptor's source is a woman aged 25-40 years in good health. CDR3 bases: TGTGCCAGCAGCTTAGCGCGACTCGGACACTCCTACAATGAGCAGTTCTTC. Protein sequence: CASSLARLGHSYNEQFF.